The present T cell receptor beta chain was sequenced within a study of blood T cell repertoires in COVID-19. The wider study: Sites in the United States, Italy and Spain provided acute and convalescent COVID-19 samples. The analysed material was cDNA or gDNA that came from T cells, B-cell-depleted T cells, or PBMCs.

As originally analysed: The authors estimated nucleated cell counts from reference gene primer amplification. Some clones are missing from TCRdb's copy, which holds only in-frame ones; the method was immunoSEQ multiplex PCR. D and trimming come from the DNA, and the V and J calls and clone size come from that table. In the table there are about 94,000 clones, roughly 80% of which are singletons. The sequencing input was peripheral blood. The receptor was derived from a human donor in a cohort sampled during active COVID-19.

The CDR3 sequence: CASSSDRVGSGNTIYF. CDR3 bases: TGTGCCAGCAGCTCCGACAGGGTTGGGTCTGGAAACACCATATATTTT. The chain joins TRBV7-2 to TRBJ1-3; 7 nucleotides agree with TRBD1. This CDR3 has 16 amino acids. Trimming cost V 4 bases and J 1 base; bases outside gene matches: 7. Germline V gene lookup returns CDR1 SGHTA and CDR2 FQGNSA.